The next 3 T cell receptor beta chains were all read from a single sample in a study of blood T cell repertoires in COVID-19. TCRdb keeps only in-frame clones here, not all; method: immunoSEQ multiplex PCR. The sample contains 300,000 to 400,000 clones, 75% to 90% of which appear only once. The sample comprised peripheral blood. These receptors originate from a woman aged 50 to 60 with COVID-19, enrolled during active disease.

The chain joins TRBV5-1 to TRBJ2-3, with TRBD2 as a possible D gene (5 bases). The V gene lost 8 bases and the J gene lost 4 bases, with 14 bases spanning the gap. CDR3 length equals 13 residues. Looked up from germline, CDR1 is SGHRS and CDR2 is YFSETQ. The CDR3 is CASTTNSADTQYF. The CDR3 DNA reads TGCGCCAGTACGACTAACTCTGCAGATACGCAGTATTTT.

V is TRBV5-4 and J is TRBJ2-7; TRBD1 agrees at 9 bases. The length of the CDR3 is 15 residues. CDR1 and CDR2 (germline): SGHNT, YYREEE (reference sequence). Trimming at V came to 3 bases and at J to 3 bases, leaving 7 bases not matched to a gene. The CDR3 loop is CASSSEGTGIYEQYF. The CDR3 nucleotides are TGTGCCAGCAGCTCCGAAGGGACAGGGATCTACGAGCAGTACTTC.

CDR3 amino acids: CASSVEMNTEAFF. CDR3 DNA sequence: TGTGCCAGCAGTGTTGAGATGAACACTGAAGCTTTCTTT. V and J are TRBV6-4 and TRBJ1-1, with D unresolved. Germline V lookup: CDR1 MRHNA, CDR2 SNTAGT. V was clipped by 4 bases and J by 0 bases, with 6 bases between them. This CDR3 comprises 13 residues.